This T cell receptor beta chain stems from a study of response to subunit inactivated influenza vaccine. This CDR3 contains 11 residues. Germline V gene sequence: CDR1 MDHEN, CDR2 SYDVKM. Trimming stripped 6 bases from V and 8 bases from J, with 10 bases between. From the RT-PCR reads, TCRdb called clonotypes with MiXCR, one entry per CDR3 protein. The sample shows just under 250,000 distinct CDR3 sequences, less than 15% of them seen only once. This clonotype was observed at least ten times. This clonotype was sampled from a man aged 50-59 years who received an inactivated influenza vaccine. The sample was non-naive T cells sorted from PBMCs, taken around 15 days before vaccination. This chain uses TRBV28 with TRBJ1-2, with a tentative D call TRBD1 (5 bases). For the CDR3, the DNA is TGTGCCAGCAGATGGGAGGGGGGCTACACCTTC. It is translated as CASRWEGGYTF.